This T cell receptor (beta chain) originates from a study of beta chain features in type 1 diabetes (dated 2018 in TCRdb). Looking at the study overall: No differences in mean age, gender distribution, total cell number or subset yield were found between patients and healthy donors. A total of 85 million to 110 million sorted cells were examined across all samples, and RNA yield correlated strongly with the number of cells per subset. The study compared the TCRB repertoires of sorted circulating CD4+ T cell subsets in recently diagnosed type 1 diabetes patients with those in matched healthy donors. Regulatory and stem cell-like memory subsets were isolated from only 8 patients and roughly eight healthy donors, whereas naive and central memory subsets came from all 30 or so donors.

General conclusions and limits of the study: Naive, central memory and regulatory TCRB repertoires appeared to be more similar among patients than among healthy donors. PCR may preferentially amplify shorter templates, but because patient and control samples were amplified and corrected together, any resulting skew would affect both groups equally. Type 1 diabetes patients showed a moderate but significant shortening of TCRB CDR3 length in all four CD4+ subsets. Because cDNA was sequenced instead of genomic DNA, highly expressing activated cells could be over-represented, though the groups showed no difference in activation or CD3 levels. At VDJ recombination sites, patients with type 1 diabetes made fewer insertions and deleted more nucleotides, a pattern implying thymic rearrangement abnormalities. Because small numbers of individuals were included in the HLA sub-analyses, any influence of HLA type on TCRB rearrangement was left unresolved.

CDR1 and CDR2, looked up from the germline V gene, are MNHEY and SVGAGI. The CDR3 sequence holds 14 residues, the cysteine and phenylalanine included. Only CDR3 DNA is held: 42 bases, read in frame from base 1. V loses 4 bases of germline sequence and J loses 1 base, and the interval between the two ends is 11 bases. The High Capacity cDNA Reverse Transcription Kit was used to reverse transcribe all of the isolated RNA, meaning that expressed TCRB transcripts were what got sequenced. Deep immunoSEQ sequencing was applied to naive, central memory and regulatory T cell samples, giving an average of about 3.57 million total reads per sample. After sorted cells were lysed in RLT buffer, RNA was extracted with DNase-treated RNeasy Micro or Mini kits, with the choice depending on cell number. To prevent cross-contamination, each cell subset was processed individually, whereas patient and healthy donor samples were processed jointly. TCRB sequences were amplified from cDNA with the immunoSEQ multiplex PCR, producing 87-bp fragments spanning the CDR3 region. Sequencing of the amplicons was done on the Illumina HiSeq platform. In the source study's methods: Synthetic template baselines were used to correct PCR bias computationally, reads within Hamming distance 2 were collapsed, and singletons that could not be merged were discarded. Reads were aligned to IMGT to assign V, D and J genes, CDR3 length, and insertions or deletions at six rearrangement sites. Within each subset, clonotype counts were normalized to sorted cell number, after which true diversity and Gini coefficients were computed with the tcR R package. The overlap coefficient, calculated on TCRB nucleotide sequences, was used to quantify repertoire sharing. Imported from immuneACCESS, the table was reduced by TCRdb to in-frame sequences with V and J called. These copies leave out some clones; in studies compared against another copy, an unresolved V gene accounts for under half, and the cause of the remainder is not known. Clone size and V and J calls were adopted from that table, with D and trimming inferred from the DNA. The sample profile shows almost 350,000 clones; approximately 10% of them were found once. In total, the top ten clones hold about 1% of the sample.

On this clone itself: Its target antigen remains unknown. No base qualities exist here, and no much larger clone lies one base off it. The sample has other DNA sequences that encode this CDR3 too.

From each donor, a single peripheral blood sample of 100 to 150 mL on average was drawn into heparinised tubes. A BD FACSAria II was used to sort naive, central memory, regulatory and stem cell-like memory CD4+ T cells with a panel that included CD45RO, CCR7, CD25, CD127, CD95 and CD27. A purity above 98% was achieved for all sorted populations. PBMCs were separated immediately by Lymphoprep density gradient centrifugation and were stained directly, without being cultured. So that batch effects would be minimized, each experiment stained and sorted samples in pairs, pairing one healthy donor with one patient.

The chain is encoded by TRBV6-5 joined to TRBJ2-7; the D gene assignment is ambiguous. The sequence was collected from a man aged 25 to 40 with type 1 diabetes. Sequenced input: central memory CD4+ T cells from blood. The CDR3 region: CASSSPTVSYEQYF. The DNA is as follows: TGTGCCAGCAGTTCCCCGACGGTTTCCTACGAGCAGTACTTC.